What follows are 20 T cell receptor beta chains derived from one specimen sequenced in a study of blood T cell repertoires in COVID-19. Clones were read by immunoSEQ multiplex PCR, and TCRdb kept only the in-frame ones, dropping some. The sample contains 100,000 to 150,000 clones, around 80% of which appear only once. The material sequenced was peripheral blood. Source of these receptors: a woman aged 60 to 75 with acute or convalescent COVID-19.

The rearrangement links TRBV12-3 or TRBV12-4 to TRBJ1-2, with D unclear. The V gene lost 8 bases and the J gene lost 7 bases, with 11 bases spanning the gap. CDR3 size: 11 residues. The DNA of the CDR3 is TGTGCCAGCGAGGATTCGGGTGGCTACACCTTC. This translates into CASEDSGGYTF.

The CDR3: CASSDTSGGPYNEQFF. CDR3 DNA: TGTGCCAGCAGTGACACTAGCGGGGGTCCCTACAATGAGCAGTTCTTC. This rearrangement joins TRBV6-4 to TRBJ2-1; 11 positions match TRBD2. Germline-derived CDR1 and CDR2 are MRHNA and SNTAGT. This CDR3 contains 16 residues. V shed 2 bases, J shed 2 bases, and the junction held 2 bases outside the gene matches.

The gene calls are TRBV30 and TRBJ1-2; no definite D call. The V end was cut by 0 bases, the J end by 8 bases, with 13 bases between. The CDR3 runs to 13 residues. Germline CDR1 GTSNPN, CDR2 SVGIG (reference sequence). The CDR3 is CAWSVSRLSGYTF. The DNA of the CDR3 is TGTGCCTGGAGTGTTTCCCGACTCTCGGGCTACACCTTC.

The V gene is TRBV19, the J gene TRBJ2-7; 11 nucleotides line up with TRBD1. The V segment lost 8 bases and the J segment 0 bases; nucleotides outside the gene matches: 9. The CDR3 has 16 residues. Per the germline V gene, CDR1 is LNHDA and CDR2 is SQIVND (reference sequence). The CDR3 spells CASSGQGALYSYEQYF. The CDR3, as DNA: TGTGCCAGTTCCGGACAGGGGGCCCTCTACTCCTACGAGCAGTACTTC.

V usage is TRBV11-2 and J usage is TRBJ1-3; D perhaps matches TRBD1 (5 bases). Trimming left V 8 bases short and J 2 bases short, with 13 bases between. Germline V gives CDR1 SGHAT, CDR2 FQNNGV. The CDR3 sequence is 14 residues long. CDR3 region: CASRPAGTGNTIYF. Written as DNA, the CDR3 is TGTGCCAGCCGGCCGGCAGGGACTGGAAACACCATATATTTT. The full variable domain, completed using reference TRBV11-2 and TRBJ1-3, is EAGVAQSPRYKIIEKRQSVAFWCNPISGHATLYWYQQILGQGPKLLIQFQNNGVVDDSQLPKDRFSAERLKGVDSTLKIQPAKLEDSAVYLCASRPAGTGNTIYFGEGSWLTVV.

This clone was detected only once. The gene calls are TRBV9 and TRBJ1-2; D gene unclear. Deletions cut 4 bases from V and 7 bases from J, with 20 bases between. CDR3 length: 15 amino acids. Germline values: CDR1 SGDLS, CDR2 YYNGEE. The CDR3 DNA is TGTGCCAGCAGCCCCCAATCGAGGTCGGCCTTTGGCTACACCTTC. Translated: CASSPQSRSAFGYTF. Complete variable domain (other parts from reference TRBV9 and TRBJ1-2): DSGVTQTPKHLITATGQRVTLRCSPRSGDLSVYWYQQSLDQGLQFLIQYYNGEERAKGNILERFSAQQFPDLHSELNLSSLELGDSALYFCASSPQSRSAFGYTFGSGTRLTVV.

The chain links TRBV4-2 to TRBJ1-3; 7 bases match TRBD1. CDR1 is LGHNA and CDR2 is YNFKEQ in the germline V gene. V trimming: 0 bases; J trimming: 1 base; junction bases outside the gene matches: 12. The CDR3 covers 19 residues. The CDR3: CASSQESGRGIRSGNTIYF. The DNA for the CDR3 is TGTGCCAGCAGCCAAGAGTCCGGCAGGGGGATCCGGTCTGGAAACACCATATATTTT.

V is TRBV5-1 and J is TRBJ2-3, with 7 bases that match TRBD2. The CDR3 is made up of 15 amino acids. Trimming at V came to 0 bases and at J to 3 bases, leaving 4 bases not matched to a gene. Germline CDR1 SGHRS, CDR2 YFSETQ. The CDR3 coding sequence is TGCGCCAGCAGCTTGGAAGCGGGGCAGACAGATACGCAGTATTTT. Translating gives CASSLEAGQTDTQYF.

The chain combines TRBV28 with TRBJ1-6, with TRBD1 matching 7 bases. With V trimmed by 5 bases and J by 7 bases, 5 bases remained unmatched. Germline V gene lookup returns CDR1 MDHEN and CDR2 SYDVKM. The CDR3 length is 14 residues. CDR3 nucleotides: TGTGCCAGCAGTCAACTACAGGGGAATTCACCCCTCCACTTT. It yields the protein CASSQLQGNSPLHF.

This clone was counted many times. This chain joins TRBV2 and TRBJ2-6, with 11 bases lining up with TRBD1. Germline CDR1 and CDR2: SNHLY and FYNNEI. CDR3 length equals 20 residues. Trimming took 1 base from V and 0 from J; bases not matched to a gene: 8. The DNA for the CDR3 is TGTGCCAGCAGTGAAGGGTCAAGCGGGACAGGGGGCTCTGGGGCCAACGTCCTGACTTTC. It codes for CASSEGSSGTGGSGANVLTF.

V is TRBV5-8 and J is TRBJ2-2; 10 bases align to TRBD1. Unmatched junction bases numbered 7, after V lost 4 bases and J lost 7 bases. CDR1 is SGHTS and CDR2 is YDEGEE in the germline V gene. This CDR3 region has 15 residues. The CDR3 coding sequence is TGTGCCAGCAGCACAGACAGGGGGCAAGGCGGGGAGCTGTTTTTT. Residues: CASSTDRGQGGELFF.

This clone was picked up a small number of times. The V and J genes are TRBV5-6 and TRBJ1-2; 8 nucleotides match TRBD1. The germline V gene has CDR1 SGHDT and CDR2 YYEEEE. The CDR3 length is 15 residues. The V segment lost 4 bases and the J segment 6 bases; nucleotides outside the gene matches: 11. The CDR3 loop reads CASSPGARGLNGYTF. The CDR3 region has the DNA TGTGCCAGCAGCCCGGGGGCCAGGGGGCTGAATGGCTACACCTTC.

This clone was counted between two and nine times. The V gene is TRBV12-3 or TRBV12-4, the J gene TRBJ1-1; a weak D match, TRBD1 (6 bases). The V end lost 8 bases, the J end lost 4 bases, and 14 bases lay between the germline ends. This CDR3 contains 13 residues. The chain's CDR3 is CASGWTEGTEAFF. The CDR3 DNA follows: TGTGCCAGCGGGTGGACAGAGGGCACTGAAGCTTTCTTT.

The V gene is TRBV9, the J gene TRBJ2-5, with TRBD2 identical over 8 bases. This CDR3 is built from 15 residues. Trimming took 0 bases from V and 2 from J; bases not matched to a gene: 3. Per germline, CDR1 SGDLS and CDR2 YYNGEE. The DNA for the CDR3 is TGTGCCAGCAGCGTAGCTCCGGGGGGGCAAGAGACCCAGTACTTC. This sequence encodes CASSVAPGGQETQYF.

In DNA form, the CDR3 reads TGCAGCGTTGCCGACACCCGGTCCGAGCAGTACTTC. Translation gives CSVADTRSEQYF. The chain combines TRBV29-1 with TRBJ2-7, with D unresolved. The CDR3 runs to 12 residues. Trimming took 4 bases from V and 6 from J, leaving 13 bases between them. Germline V gene lookup returns CDR1 SQVTM and CDR2 ANQGSEA.

The chain recombines TRBV30 with TRBJ2-5; maybe TRBD1 (6 bases). With 8 bases removed from V and 3 bases from J, the gap between germline ends came to 13 bases. CDR1 and CDR2 (germline): GTSNPN, SVGIG (reference sequence). The CDR3 is made up of 12 amino acids. The CDR3 sequence: CAGRQVEETQYF. DNA of the CDR3: TGTGCCGGAAGACAGGTCGAAGAGACCCAGTACTTC.

Only a few counts were recorded for this clone. J is TRBJ1-1 and V is TRBV5-5, with TRBD1 as a possible D gene (5 bases). Trimming pared 1 base from V and 5 bases from J, leaving 21 bases between. The germline CDR1 and CDR2 sequences are SGHKS and YYEKEE (reference sequence). The CDR3 extends over 17 amino acids. The CDR3 DNA follows: TGTGCCAGCAGCTTGACTGGTTCAGGGCCAGGGTGGACTGAAGCTTTCTTT. Amino acid sequence: CASSLTGSGPGWTEAFF.

V usage is TRBV21-1 and J usage is TRBJ2-7; TRBD2, as called in the table, went unchecked against the DNA. TRBV21-1 is annotated as a pseudogene. The CDR3 spans 16 residues. CDR3 sequence reads: CASSKGLAGRRCEQYV. CDR3 nucleotide sequence: TGTGCCAGCAGCAAAGGACTAGCGGGGAGGCGGTGCGAGCAGTACGTC.

The J gene is TRBJ1-2, the V gene TRBV19; 7 bases are a match to TRBD1. V trimming: 3 bases; J trimming: 8 bases; junction bases outside the gene matches: 9. The germline CDR1 and CDR2 sequences are LNHDA and SQIVND (reference sequence). The CDR3 runs 14 residues. Here the CDR3 reads CASSMGATGEGYTF. Here the CDR3 DNA reads TGTGCCAGTAGTATGGGGGCCACAGGGGAAGGCTACACCTTC.

The rearrangement uses TRBV12-3 or TRBV12-4 and TRBJ1-1, with D unclear. V was cut by 0 bases and J by 11 bases, with 4 bases left in between. The CDR3 extends over 10 amino acids. In DNA form, the CDR3 reads TGTGCCAGCAGTTTAGCGTCGGCTTTCTTT. The encoded protein is CASSLASAFF.